This TCR beta chain was obtained from a study of regulatory T cells in long-lasting Graves disease. Arm-PCR of CDR3 regions and iRepertoire HTBI primers were used to build TCR beta libraries. TCRdb analysed the multiplex PCR reads with MiXCR anew, one entry per CDR3 protein. Among some 340,000 distinct CDR3 sequences listed, approximately 25% were seen once. Study-level points and caveats: Accuracy could have been hurt by small sample size. TRBV28, TRBJ1-2 and TRBJ2-5 emerged as the favored segments in persistent disease. Persistent Graves' patients showed less TCR diversity than newly diagnosed ones.

This CDR3 is built from 14 residues. The ends lost 8 bases at V and 5 bases at J; junction bases unmatched: 11. Germline CDR1 is MNHEY and CDR2 is SMNVEV (reference sequence). Noted time point: persistent/refractory GD, antithyroid drugs over 5 years with positive TRAb. RNA isolated from PBMCs was used to make the TCR library. Peripheral blood, at about 8.9 milliliters, went into EDTA tubes. This clonotype was found many times. Its antigen is not identified. The sample here was peripheral blood mononuclear cells (PBMCs), taken when the disease was refractory, from a patient treated with antithyroid drugs. This TCR came from a woman aged 40 to 50 with Graves disease. The V gene is TRBV27, the J gene TRBJ2-7, with 8 nucleotides matching TRBD1. The CDR3 reads CASEKRQGAHEQYF. In DNA, the CDR3 is TGTGCCAGCGAAAAGAGGCAGGGGGCTCACGAGCAGTACTTC.